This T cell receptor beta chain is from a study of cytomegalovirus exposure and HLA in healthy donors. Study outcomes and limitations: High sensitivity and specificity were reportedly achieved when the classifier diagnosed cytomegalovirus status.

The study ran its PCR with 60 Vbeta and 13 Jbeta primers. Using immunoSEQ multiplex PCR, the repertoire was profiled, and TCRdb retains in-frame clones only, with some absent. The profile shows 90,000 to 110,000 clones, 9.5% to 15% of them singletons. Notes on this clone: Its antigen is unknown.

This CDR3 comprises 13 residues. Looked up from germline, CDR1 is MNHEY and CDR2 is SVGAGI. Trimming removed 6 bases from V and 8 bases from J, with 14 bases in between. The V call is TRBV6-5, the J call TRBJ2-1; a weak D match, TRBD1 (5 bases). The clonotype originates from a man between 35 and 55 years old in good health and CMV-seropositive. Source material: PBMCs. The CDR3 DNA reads TGTGCCAGCAGAGGACACCGAAACTATGAGCAGTTCTTC. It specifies CASRGHRNYEQFF.